These 11 T cell receptor beta chains came from one sample sequenced in a study of human T cells and chemical hapten exposure. TCRdb reanalysed the RACE reads using MiXCR and keeps one entry per CDR3 protein. Of some 53,000 distinct CDR3 sequences in the sample, 9.5% to 12% were seen once. The time point here: patch test 1, 2 weeks after DPC sensitization. Treatment indicated: therapeutic diphenylcyclopropenone sensitization with weekly scalp DPC. Unfractionated whole blood served as the source for total RNA extraction. The starting material was whole blood, obtained in connection with sensitization to the hapten diphenylcyclopropenone (DPC). These receptors were collected from a woman between 40 and 55 years old with alopecia areata. Some clones in this sample may be carry-over from other donors' samples.

This clonotype came up many times. The chain is built from TRBV10-3 and TRBJ1-6; D gene uncertain. CDR1 is ENHRY and CDR2 is SYGVKD in the germline V gene. The CDR3 contains 17 residues. Trimming took off 0 bases at V and 10 bases at J, with 19 bases between the two ends. CDR3 region: CAISESVGLGDDSPLHF. The CDR3, as DNA: TGTGCCATCAGTGAGTCTGTTGGATTGGGAGATGACTCACCCCTCCACTTT.

The chain is built from TRBV6-2 or TRBV6-3 and TRBJ2-1; 11 nucleotides agree with TRBD2. Germline CDR1 and CDR2: MNHEY and SVGEGT. The ends lost 6 bases at V and 15 bases at J; junction bases unmatched: 10. The length of the CDR3 is 13 residues. For the CDR3, the DNA is TGTGCCAGCAGAACTGGACTAGCGGGTGGCCCGTTCTTC. This sequence encodes CASRTGLAGGPFF.

This clonotype was counted many times. CDR3 DNA: TGTGCCAGCAGTGAAGCGCTTCCGCTAGCGGCGTTTCAAGAGACCCAGTACTTC. The encoded protein is CASSEALPLAAFQETQYF. The chain employs TRBV2 and TRBJ2-5; TRBD2 agrees at 7 bases. The length of the CDR3 is 18 residues. Germline CDR1 reads SNHLY; CDR2 reads FYNNEI. The V and J ends lost 0 bases and 2 bases, in that order; junction bases with no gene match: 12.

The rearrangement joins TRBV6-2 or TRBV6-3 to TRBJ1-2; D is unclear. The CDR3 is 12 residues long. Germline-derived CDR1 and CDR2 are MNHEY and SVGEGT. Trimming removed 8 bases at V and 4 bases at J, with 11 bases between. CDR3 bases: TGTGCCAGCTGGTACTCAGGCTATGGCTACACCTTC. This encodes CASWYSGYGYTF.

This clonotype was counted ten times or more. The V call is TRBV19, the J call TRBJ2-1, with unresolved D. CDR3 length equals 11 residues. The V gene's germline CDR1 is LNHDA and CDR2 SQIVND (reference sequence). V lost 1 base to trimming and J lost 13 bases, with 8 bases between them. CDR3 protein: CASSIGRHQFF. CDR3 bases: TGTGCCAGTAGTATAGGGCGCCATCAGTTCTTC.

The chain recombines TRBV28 with TRBJ2-1; TRBD1 matches 9 bases. The CDR3 is 15 residues long. The germline V gene encodes CDR1 MDHEN and CDR2 SYDVKM. J was trimmed by 0 bases and V by 10 bases; bases with no gene match: 7. The CDR3 nucleotides read TGTGCCACCCTTGGGACAGGGAGCTCCTACAATGAGCAGTTCTTC. The encoded protein is CATLGTGSSYNEQFF. The variable domain in full, completed from reference TRBV28 and TRBJ2-1, reads DVKVTQSSRYLVKRTGEKVFLECVQDMDHENMFWYRQDPGLGLRLIYFSYDVKMKEKGDIPEGYSVSREKKERFSLILESASTNQTSMYLCATLGTGSSYNEQFFGPGTRLTVL.

In its sample, this clonotype was seen many times. J is TRBJ2-2 and V is TRBV21-1. TRBV21-1 is a pseudogene. The CDR3 has 16 residues. Here the CDR3 reads CASSSSVGANTGELFF. Written as DNA, the CDR3 is TGTGCCAGCAGCAGCTCGGTGGGAGCGAACACCGGGGAGCTGTTTTTT.

This clonotype was counted ten times or more. The CDR3 nucleotides are TGCGCCAGCAGCCAACAAGCCTACCAAGAGACCCAGTACTTC. The encoded protein is CASSQQAYQETQYF. The chain combines TRBV4-3 with TRBJ2-5; D remains ambiguous. Trimming took 2 bases from V and 0 from J, leaving 7 bases between them. Germline V CDR1 and CDR2: LGHNA, YSLEER. The CDR3 consists of 14 residues.

This clonotype was picked up a small number of times. The gene calls are TRBV20-1 and TRBJ1-4; D gene ambiguous. The length of the CDR3 is 12 residues. The germline V gene encodes CDR1 DFQATT and CDR2 SNEGSKA (reference sequence). V was clipped by 7 bases and J by 3 bases, with 9 bases between them. CDR3 DNA: TGCAGTGTTGAGGAAGCTAATGAAAAACTGTTTTTT. Translating gives CSVEEANEKLFF.

The rearrangement uses TRBV10-1 and TRBJ1-3, with TRBD1 as a possible D gene (5 bases). The length of the CDR3 is 12 residues. CDR1 and CDR2 from the germline V gene are WNHNN and SYGVQD (reference sequence). V lost 9 bases and J 3 bases, leaving 9 bases between the germline ends. The CDR3 sequence is CASSDIGNTIYF. For the CDR3, the DNA is TGCGCCAGTTCGGACATTGGAAACACCATATATTTT.

This chain joins TRBV20-1 and TRBJ2-1; weak D call: TRBD2 (5 bases). Germline V CDR1 and CDR2: DFQATT, SNEGSKA (reference sequence). Trimming removed 6 bases from V and 8 bases from J, with 20 bases in between. The CDR3 sequence is 14 residues long. The CDR3 sequence is CSAHSALLVDEQFF. The CDR3 DNA is TGCAGTGCCCACAGTGCCTTACTAGTCGATGAGCAGTTCTTC.